The 8 T cell receptor beta chains below were found in one sample sequenced in a study of circulating and synovial CD4+ cells in juvenile arthritis. Profiling relied on immunoSEQ multiplex PCR, and the TCRdb table lists in-frame clones only, not all of them. The sample contains approximately 36,000 clones, 85% to 95% of which appear only once. The sample taken for sequencing was CD4+ T cells from blood. These receptors were obtained from a human donor with juvenile idiopathic arthritis.

This clone has a single count. The genes are TRBV4-1 and TRBJ1-1; 8 bases line up with TRBD1. Per the germline V gene, CDR1 is MGHRA and CDR2 is YSYEKL. The junction had 5 bases not matched to a gene; V was cut back by 5 bases and J by 0 bases. CDR3 size: 15 residues. CDR3 DNA sequence: TGCGCCAGCAGCACCCGGACAGGGCTGAACACTGAAGCTTTCTTT. Amino acids: CASSTRTGLNTEAFF.

The chain links TRBV6-6 to TRBJ2-2; 8 bases are a match to TRBD2. The CDR3 runs to 15 residues. V lost 2 bases to trimming and J lost 5 bases; unmatched junction nucleotides: 4. Germline-derived CDR1 and CDR2 are MNHNY and SVGAGI (reference sequence). The CDR3, as DNA: TGTGCCAGCAGTTACACCGGGGGGGCTACCGGGGAGCTGTTTTTT. Translated: CASSYTGGATGELFF.

V gene TRBV5-4 combines with J gene TRBJ2-3; D is uncertain. Germline V gives CDR1 SGHNT, CDR2 YYREEE (reference sequence). The length of the CDR3 is 12 residues. The V gene lost 1 base and the J gene lost 5 bases, with 5 bases spanning the gap. Here the CDR3 DNA reads TGTGCCAGCAGCTTGTTTCTAGATACGCAGTATTTT. Translation gives CASSLFLDTQYF.

The chain couples TRBV5-4 to TRBJ2-3, with D perhaps matching TRBD2 (7 bases). V was clipped by 3 bases and J by 0 bases, with 20 bases between them. There are 18 residues in the CDR3. CDR1 is SGHNT, CDR2 YYREEE, per germline (reference sequence). The CDR3 is CASSSRGRGVKSTDTQYF. In DNA, the CDR3 is TGTGCCAGCAGCTCCCGTGGGAGGGGGGTGAAGAGCACAGATACGCAGTATTTT.

V is TRBV2 and J is TRBJ2-3, with TRBD2 matching over 11 bases. V trimming: 6 bases; J trimming: 5 bases; junction bases outside the gene matches: 10. The CDR3 length is 16 residues. Per germline, CDR1 SNHLY and CDR2 FYNNEI. In nucleotides, the CDR3 is TGTGCCAGCAGCTCCGTAGCGGGGGGGCCGGGAGATACGCAGTATTTT. This encodes CASSSVAGGPGDTQYF.

The CDR3 spells CASSVTPLWTRGIYEQYF. The CDR3 DNA sequence: TGTGCCAGCAGCGTAACCCCCCTCTGGACTAGGGGCATCTACGAGCAGTACTTC. The V call is TRBV9, the J call TRBJ2-7; 7 bases line up with TRBD2. The trim removed 1 base at V and 3 bases at J, leaving 16 bases unmatched. CDR1 and CDR2 (germline): SGDLS, YYNGEE. The length of the CDR3 is 18 residues.

This chain links TRBV7-2 with TRBJ2-7, with TRBD2 as a possible D gene (7 bases). The germline CDR1 and CDR2 sequences are SGHTA and FQGNSA. Trimming cost V 6 bases and J 2 bases, with 17 bases left between them. The CDR3 has 15 residues. The CDR3 is CASSGGSGGPYEQYF. DNA of the CDR3: TGTGCCAGCAGTGGCGGGTCGGGGGGCCCCTACGAGCAGTACTTC. The full variable domain, rest sourced from reference TRBV7-2 and TRBJ2-7, is GAGVSQSPSNKVTEKGKDVELRCDPISGHTALYWYRQSLGQGLEFLIYFQGNSAPDKSGLPSDRFSAERTGGSVSTLTIQRTQQEDSAVYLCASSGGSGGPYEQYFGPGTRLTVT.

This clone came up once. The chain employs TRBV7-2 and TRBJ1-6, with TRBD1 matching over 8 bases. The CDR3 has 17 residues. V was pared by 2 bases and J by 6 bases, with 9 bases of the junction left unmatched. CDR1 is SGHTA and CDR2 is FQGNSA in the germline V gene. CDR3 DNA: TGTGCCAGCAGCTTACCTGGGACAGGCGTTCGTAATTCACCCCTCCACTTT. Translation: CASSLPGTGVRNSPLHF.